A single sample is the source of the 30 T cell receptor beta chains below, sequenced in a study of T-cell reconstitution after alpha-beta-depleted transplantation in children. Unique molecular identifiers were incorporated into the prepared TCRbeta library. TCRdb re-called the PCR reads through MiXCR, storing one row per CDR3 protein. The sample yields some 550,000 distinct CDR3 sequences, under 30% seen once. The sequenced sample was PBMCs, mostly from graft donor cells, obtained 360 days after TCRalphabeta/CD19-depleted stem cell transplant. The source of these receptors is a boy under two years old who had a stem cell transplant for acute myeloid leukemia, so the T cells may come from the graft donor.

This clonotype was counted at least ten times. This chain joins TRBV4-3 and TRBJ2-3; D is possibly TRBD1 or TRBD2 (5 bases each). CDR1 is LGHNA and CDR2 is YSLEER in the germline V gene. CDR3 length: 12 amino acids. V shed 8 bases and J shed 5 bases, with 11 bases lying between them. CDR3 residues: CASGYGGDTQYF. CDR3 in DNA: TGCGCCAGCGGGTATGGGGGAGATACGCAGTATTTT.

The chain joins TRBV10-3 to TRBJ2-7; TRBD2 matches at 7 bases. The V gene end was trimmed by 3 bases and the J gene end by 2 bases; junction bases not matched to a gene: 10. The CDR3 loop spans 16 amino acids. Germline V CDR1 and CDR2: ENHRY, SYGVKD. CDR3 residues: CAISDRGKGRAYEQYF. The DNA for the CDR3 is TGTGCCATCAGTGATAGAGGGAAGGGGAGGGCCTACGAGCAGTACTTC.

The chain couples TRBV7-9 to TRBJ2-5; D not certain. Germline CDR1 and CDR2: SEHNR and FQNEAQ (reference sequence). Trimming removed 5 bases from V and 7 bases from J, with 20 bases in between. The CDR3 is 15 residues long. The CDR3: CASSNKGLPPGTQYF. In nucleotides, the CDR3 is TGTGCCAGCAGCAATAAGGGTCTACCCCCCGGGACCCAGTACTTC.

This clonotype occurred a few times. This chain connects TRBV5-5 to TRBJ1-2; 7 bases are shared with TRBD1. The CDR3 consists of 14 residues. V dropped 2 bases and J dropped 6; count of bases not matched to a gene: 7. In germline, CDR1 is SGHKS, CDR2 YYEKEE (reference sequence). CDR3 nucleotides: TGTGCCAGCAGCTTCGAACAGGGGATCGATGGCTACACCTTC. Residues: CASSFEQGIDGYTF.

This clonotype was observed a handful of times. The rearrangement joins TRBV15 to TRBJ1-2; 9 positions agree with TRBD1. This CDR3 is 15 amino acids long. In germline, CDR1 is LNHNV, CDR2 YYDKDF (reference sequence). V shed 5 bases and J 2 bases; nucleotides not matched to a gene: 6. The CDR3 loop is CATSFYRGQNYGYTF. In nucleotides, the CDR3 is TGTGCCACCAGCTTCTACAGGGGGCAGAACTATGGCTACACCTTC.

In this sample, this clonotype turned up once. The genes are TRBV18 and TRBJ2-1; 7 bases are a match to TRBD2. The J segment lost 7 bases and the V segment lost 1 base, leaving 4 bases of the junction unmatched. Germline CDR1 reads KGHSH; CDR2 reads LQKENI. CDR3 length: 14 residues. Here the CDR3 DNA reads TGTGCCAGCTCACCACGGAGCGGGGAGAATGAGCAGTTCTTC. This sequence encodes CASSPRSGENEQFF.

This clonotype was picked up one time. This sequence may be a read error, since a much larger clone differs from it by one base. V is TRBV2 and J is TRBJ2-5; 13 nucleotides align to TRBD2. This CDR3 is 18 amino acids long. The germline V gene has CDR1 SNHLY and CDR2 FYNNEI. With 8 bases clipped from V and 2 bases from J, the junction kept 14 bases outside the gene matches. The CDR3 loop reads CASCPGTSGDPIQETQYF. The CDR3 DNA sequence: TGTGCCAGCTGTCCCGGGACTAGCGGGGACCCGATTCAAGAGACCCAGTACTTC.

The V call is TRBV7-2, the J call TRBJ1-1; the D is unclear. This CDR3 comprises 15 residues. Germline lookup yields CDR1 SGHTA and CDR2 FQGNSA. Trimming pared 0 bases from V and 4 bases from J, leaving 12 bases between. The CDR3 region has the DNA TGTGCCAGCAGCTTAGCGTCTAGTATCGGCACTGAAGCTTTCTTT. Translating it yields CASSLASSIGTEAFF.

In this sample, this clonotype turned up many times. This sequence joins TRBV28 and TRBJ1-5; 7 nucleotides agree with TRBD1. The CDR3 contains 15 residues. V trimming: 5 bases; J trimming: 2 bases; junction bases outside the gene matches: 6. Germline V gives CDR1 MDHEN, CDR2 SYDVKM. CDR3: CASSTGAGGNQPQHF. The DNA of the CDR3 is TGTGCCAGCAGTACAGGGGCGGGAGGCAATCAGCCCCAGCATTTT.

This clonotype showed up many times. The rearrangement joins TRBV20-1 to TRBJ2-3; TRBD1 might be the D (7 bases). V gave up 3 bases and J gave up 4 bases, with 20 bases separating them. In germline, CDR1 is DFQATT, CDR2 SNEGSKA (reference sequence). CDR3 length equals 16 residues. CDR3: CSARGGLAGTADTQYF. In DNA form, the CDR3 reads TGCAGTGCTAGGGGGGGTCTCGCGGGGACAGCAGATACGCAGTATTTT.

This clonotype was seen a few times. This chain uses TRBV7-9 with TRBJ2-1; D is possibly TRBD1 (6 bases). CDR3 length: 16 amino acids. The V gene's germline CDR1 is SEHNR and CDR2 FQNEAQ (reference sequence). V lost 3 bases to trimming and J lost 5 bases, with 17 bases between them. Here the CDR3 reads CASSFYPGRGHNEQFF. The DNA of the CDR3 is TGTGCCAGCAGCTTTTATCCGGGCAGGGGCCACAATGAGCAGTTCTTC.

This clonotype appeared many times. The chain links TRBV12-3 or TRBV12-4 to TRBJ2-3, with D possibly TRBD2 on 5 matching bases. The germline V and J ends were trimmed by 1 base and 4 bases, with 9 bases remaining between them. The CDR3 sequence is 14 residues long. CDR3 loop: CASSLDRGPDTQYF. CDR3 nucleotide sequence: TGTGCCAGCAGTTTAGATCGGGGTCCAGATACGCAGTATTTT.

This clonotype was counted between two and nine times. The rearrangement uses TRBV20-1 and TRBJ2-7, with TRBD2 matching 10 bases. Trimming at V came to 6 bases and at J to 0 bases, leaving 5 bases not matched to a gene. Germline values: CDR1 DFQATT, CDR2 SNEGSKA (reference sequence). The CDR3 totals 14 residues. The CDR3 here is CSAGGTSDSYEQYV. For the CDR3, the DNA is TGCAGTGCCGGGGGGACTAGCGACTCCTACGAGCAGTACGTC.

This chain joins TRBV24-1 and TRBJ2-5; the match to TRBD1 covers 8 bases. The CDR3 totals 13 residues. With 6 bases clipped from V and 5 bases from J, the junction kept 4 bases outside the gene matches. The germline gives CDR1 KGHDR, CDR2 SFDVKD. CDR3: CATSNRGYETQYF. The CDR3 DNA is TGTGCCACCAGTAACAGGGGGTACGAGACCCAGTACTTC.

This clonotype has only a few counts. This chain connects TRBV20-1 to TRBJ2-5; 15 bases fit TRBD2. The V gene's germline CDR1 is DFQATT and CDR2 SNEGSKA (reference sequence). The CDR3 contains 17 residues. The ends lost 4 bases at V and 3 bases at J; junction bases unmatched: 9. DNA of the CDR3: TGCAGTGCTAACGTTCCGGGACTAGCGGGGGGCAAAGAGACCCAGTACTTC. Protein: CSANVPGLAGGKETQYF.

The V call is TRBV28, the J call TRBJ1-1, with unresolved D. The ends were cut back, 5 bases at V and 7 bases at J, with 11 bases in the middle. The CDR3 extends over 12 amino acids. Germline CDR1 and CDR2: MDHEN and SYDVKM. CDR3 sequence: CASSPDIGEAFF. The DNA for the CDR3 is TGTGCCAGCAGTCCGGATATCGGTGAAGCTTTCTTT.

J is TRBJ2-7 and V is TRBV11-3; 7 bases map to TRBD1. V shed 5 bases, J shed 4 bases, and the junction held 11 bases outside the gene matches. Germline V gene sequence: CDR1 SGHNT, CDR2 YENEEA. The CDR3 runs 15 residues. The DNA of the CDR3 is TGTGCCAGCAGCGCCCGGGACAGTCGGAGGTACGAGCAGTACTTC. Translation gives CASSARDSRRYEQYF.

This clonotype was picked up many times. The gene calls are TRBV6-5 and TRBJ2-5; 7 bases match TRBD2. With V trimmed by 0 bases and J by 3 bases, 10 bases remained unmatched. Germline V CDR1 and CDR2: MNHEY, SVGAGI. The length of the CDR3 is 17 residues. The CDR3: CASSYSGPTGGKETQYF. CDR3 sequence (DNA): TGTGCCAGCAGTTACTCGGGGCCAACCGGGGGGAAAGAGACCCAGTACTTC.

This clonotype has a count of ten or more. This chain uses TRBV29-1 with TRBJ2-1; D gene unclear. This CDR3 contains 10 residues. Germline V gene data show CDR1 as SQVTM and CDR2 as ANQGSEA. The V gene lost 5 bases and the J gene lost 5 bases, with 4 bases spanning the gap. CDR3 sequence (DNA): TGCAGCGTTTATAACAATGAGCAGTTCTTC. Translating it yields CSVYNNEQFF.

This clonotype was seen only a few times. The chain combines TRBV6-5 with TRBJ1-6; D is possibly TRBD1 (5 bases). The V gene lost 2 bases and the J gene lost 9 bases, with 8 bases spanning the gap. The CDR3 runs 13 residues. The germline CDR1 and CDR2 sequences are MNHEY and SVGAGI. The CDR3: CASSYRGTSPLHF. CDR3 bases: TGTGCCAGCAGTTACAGGGGCACTTCACCCCTCCACTTT.

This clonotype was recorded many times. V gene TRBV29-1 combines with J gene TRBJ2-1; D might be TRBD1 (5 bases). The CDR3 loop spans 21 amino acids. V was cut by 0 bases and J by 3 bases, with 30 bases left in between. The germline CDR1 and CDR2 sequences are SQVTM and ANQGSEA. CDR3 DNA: TGCAGCGTTGAAGATAAGGGGTTGGGCATAAGGGAACAGGCTAACTACAATGAGCAGTTCTTC. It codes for CSVEDKGLGIREQANYNEQFF.

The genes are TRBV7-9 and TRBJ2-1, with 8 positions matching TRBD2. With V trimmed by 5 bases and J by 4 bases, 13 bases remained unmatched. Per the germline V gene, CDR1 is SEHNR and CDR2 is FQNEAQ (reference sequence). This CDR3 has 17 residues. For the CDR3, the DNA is TGTGCCAGCAGCCTAAGGAAACTAGCGGACAATTACAATGAGCAGTTCTTC. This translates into CASSLRKLADNYNEQFF.

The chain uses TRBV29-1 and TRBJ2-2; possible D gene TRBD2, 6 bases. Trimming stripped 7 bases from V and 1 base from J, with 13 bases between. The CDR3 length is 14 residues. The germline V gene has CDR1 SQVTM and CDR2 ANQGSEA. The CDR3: CSAGVGGNTGELFF. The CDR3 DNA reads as TGCAGCGCCGGGGTCGGGGGGAACACCGGGGAGCTGTTTTTT.

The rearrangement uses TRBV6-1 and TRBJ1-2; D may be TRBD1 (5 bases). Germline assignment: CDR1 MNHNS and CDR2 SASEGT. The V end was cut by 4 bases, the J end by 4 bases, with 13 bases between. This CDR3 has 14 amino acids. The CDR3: CASSARGGAYGYTF. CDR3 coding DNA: TGTGCCAGCAGTGCCCGAGGAGGGGCCTATGGCTACACCTTC.

The CDR3 spells CATSLTGATDTQYF. The CDR3 DNA sequence: TGTGCCACCTCCCTGACAGGGGCCACAGATACGCAGTATTTT. The chain recombines TRBV24-1 with TRBJ2-3; 8 bases match TRBD1. Germline V lookup: CDR1 KGHDR, CDR2 SFDVKD. The trim removed 9 bases at V and 2 bases at J, leaving 6 bases unmatched. The CDR3 sequence is 14 residues long.

The CDR3 sequence is CASRGGTSYEQYF. The CDR3 DNA sequence: TGTGCCTCCAGGGGCGGGACCTCCTACGAGCAGTACTTC. The chain links TRBV10-3 to TRBJ2-7; D may match TRBD1 or TRBD2 (6 bases each). Trimming shortened V by 11 bases and J by 0 bases, and 14 bases separated the two germline ends. This CDR3 has 13 amino acids. From germline, CDR1 is ENHRY and CDR2 SYGVKD.

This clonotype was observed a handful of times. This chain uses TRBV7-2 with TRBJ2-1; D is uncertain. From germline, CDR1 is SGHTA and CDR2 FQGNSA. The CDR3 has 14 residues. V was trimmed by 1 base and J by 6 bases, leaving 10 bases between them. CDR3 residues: CASSLGAVANEQFF. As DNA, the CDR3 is TGTGCCAGCAGCTTAGGGGCGGTGGCCAATGAGCAGTTCTTC.

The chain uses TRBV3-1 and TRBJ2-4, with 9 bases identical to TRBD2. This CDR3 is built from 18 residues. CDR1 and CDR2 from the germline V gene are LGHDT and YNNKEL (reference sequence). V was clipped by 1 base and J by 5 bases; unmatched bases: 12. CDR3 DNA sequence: TGTGCCAGCAGCCAAGCAATCCCGCGGGGGGGGCGCGAAAACATTCAGTACTTC. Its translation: CASSQAIPRGGRENIQYF.

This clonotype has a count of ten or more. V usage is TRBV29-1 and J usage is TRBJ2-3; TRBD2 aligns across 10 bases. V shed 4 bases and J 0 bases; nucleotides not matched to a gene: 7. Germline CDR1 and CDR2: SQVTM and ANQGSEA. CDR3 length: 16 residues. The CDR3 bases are TGCAGCGTTGCCCCTAGCGGGGGATCTAGCACAGATACGCAGTATTTT. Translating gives CSVAPSGGSSTDTQYF.

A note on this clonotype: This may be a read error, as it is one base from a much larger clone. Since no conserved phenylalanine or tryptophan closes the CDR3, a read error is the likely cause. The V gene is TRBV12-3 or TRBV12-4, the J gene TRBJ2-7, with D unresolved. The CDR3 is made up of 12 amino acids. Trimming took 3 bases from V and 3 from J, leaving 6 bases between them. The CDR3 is CASSFEYYEQYC. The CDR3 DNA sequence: TGTGCCAGCAGTTTTGAGTACTACGAGCAGTACTGC.